This T cell receptor (beta chain) was sequenced for a study of glioma-infiltrating T cells after dendritic cell vaccination. Study as a whole: At biweekly intervals, patients got three intradermal dendritic cell vaccine injections. Study results and limitations: Patients with more pretreatment TILs had longer time to progression and survival.

TCRB CDR3 was amplified from 2 ug genomic DNA or less. Sequenced by immunoSEQ multiplex PCR; TCRdb stores in-frame clones only, minus some. The profile shows some 46,000 clones, about 88% of them singletons. Sample time point: after dendritic cell vaccination, including at tumor progression/relapse. Before vaccination, two weeks after the third vaccination, and at progression, PBMC were collected. Remarks on this clone: Its antigen is undetermined.

V shed 0 bases and J 4 bases; nucleotides not matched to a gene: 3. Germline assignment: CDR1 SGDLS and CDR2 YYNGEE. There are 16 residues in the CDR3. The TCR was taken from a human donor with glioblastoma. The chain combines TRBV9 with TRBJ1-4; TRBD1 matches at 10 bases. Specimen: blood, collected after dendritic cell vaccination. The CDR3 region has the DNA TGTGCCAGCAGCGTAGGGGACAGGGGATTTAATGAAAAACTGTTTTTT. Amino acids: CASSVGDRGFNEKLFF.